These 5 T cell receptor beta chains share one sample of origin, sequenced in a study of beta chain features in type 1 diabetes. Study-wide points: Shorter TCRB CDR3s, moderately but significantly so, marked every one of the four CD4+ subsets in Type 1 diabetes patients.

What was sequenced were expressed TCRB transcripts, since all of the isolated RNA had been reverse transcribed. TCRdb's copy holds only in-frame clones and misses some; the assay was immunoSEQ multiplex PCR. The table shows 200,000 to 300,000 clones, with approximately 20% occurring only once. For these receptors, no antigen is known. Sequencing was carried out using naive CD4+ T cells from blood. All receptors come from a woman in her thirties or forties with type 1 diabetes.

The chain has TRBV4-1 and TRBJ2-6, with 9 bases that match TRBD2. This CDR3 spans 17 amino acids. With V trimmed by 5 bases and J by 0 bases, 5 bases remained unmatched. The germline V gene has CDR1 MGHRA and CDR2 YSYEKL. CDR3 sequence (DNA): TGCGCCAGCAGCTCCCTAGCGGGGTCCTCTGGGGCCAACGTCCTGACTTTC. This translates into CASSSLAGSSGANVLTF.

This clone was recorded a few times. The rearrangement joins TRBV4-3 to TRBJ2-2; TRBD2 matches 8 bases. Germline V gene lookup returns CDR1 LGHNA and CDR2 YSLEER. CDR3 size: 17 residues. V trimming: 0 bases; J trimming: 5 bases; junction bases outside the gene matches: 8. CDR3 DNA: TGCGCCAGCAGCCAAGATCTAACGGGGGGGGGTACCGGGGAGCTGTTTTTT. As protein: CASSQDLTGGGTGELFF.

The chain has TRBV28 and TRBJ2-1, with D possibly being TRBD1 (6 bases). Trimming left V 2 bases short and J 7 bases short, with 6 bases between. Germline CDR1 reads MDHEN; CDR2 reads SYDVKM. The CDR3 runs to 12 residues. For the CDR3, the DNA is TGTGCCAGCAGTTTACAGGGGAATGAGCAGTTCTTC. This codes for CASSLQGNEQFF.

The chain carries TRBV5-1 and TRBJ2-1, with D tentatively TRBD1 (6 bases). Looked up from germline, CDR1 is SGHRS and CDR2 is YFSETQ. This CDR3 has 13 amino acids. V shed 0 bases and J shed 8 bases, with 9 bases lying between them. As DNA, the CDR3 is TGCGCCAGCAGCTTGGAACAGGGCCATGAGCAGTTCTTC. Amino acids: CASSLEQGHEQFF.

CDR3 nucleotide sequence: TGTGCCAGCAGCGTAGGGGCTTACACTGAAGCTTTCTTT. This codes for CASSVGAYTEAFF. The rearrangement links TRBV9 to TRBJ1-1; D not certain. Deletions cut 0 bases from V and 3 bases from J, with 6 bases between. The CDR3 loop spans 13 amino acids. Germline loops: CDR1 SGDLS, CDR2 YYNGEE.